Reported below is one TCR beta chain. This clonotype was seen many times. The target of this receptor is not known. No base quality values were provided; no much bigger clone lies one nucleotide off. The data were taken from a study of T cells in Graves' hyperthyroidism and ophthalmopathy (dated by TCRdb to the late 2010s). Describing the broader study: Peripheral blood was collected at initial diagnosis, before any treatment. TCR V-J signatures able to tell the groups apart were searched for in a discovery cohort of some 100 patients, of whom 43 had Graves' ophthalmopathy and around 58 had stable Graves' hyperthyroidism. Prospective prediction of ophthalmopathy was tested in an independent validation cohort of 18 to 20 hyperthyroidism patients and 15 to 17 patients who later progressed to ophthalmopathy. The 100 or so discovery patients were randomly divided into training and test sets at a 7:3 ratio. In more than 5 Graves' hyperthyroidism patients, the study also compared T-cell repertoires from thyroid tissue with T-cell repertoires from blood. Once sampling was done, hyperthyroidism patients were given methimazole at a starting dose of 30 mg daily, whereas ophthalmopathy patients were given high-dose intravenous methylprednisolone. According to the paper, TCR Vbeta CDR3 sequencing was carried out on about 140 peripheral blood samples, which came from some 41 ophthalmopathy, approximately 72 hyperthyroidism and roughly 17 progressor patients. Broader findings and caveats from the paper: Most expanded thyroid clonotypes (frequency above 0.001) were also detected in blood, suggesting blood repertoires may reflect thyroid immune responses. A 13 V-J signature model separated ophthalmopathy from stable hyperthyroidism, with about 88% sensitivity and 81.08% specificity in cross-validation and 80%/75% in testing. No statistical method was used to set the sample size in advance, and investigators knew the group allocation. During validation, the model predicted progression to ophthalmopathy a median of approximately 7 months ahead of onset, with almost 71% sensitivity and roughly 75% specificity.

V loses 1 base of germline sequence and J loses 6 bases, and the interval between the two ends is 9 bases. The germline V gene (reference sequence) provides CDR1 SEHNR and CDR2 FQNEAQ. The CDR3 holds 13 amino acids from the cysteine to the phenylalanine. The kept DNA is CDR3 alone, 39 bases in frame from the first base. The TCR beta CDR3 regions were amplified from RNA transcripts. The first round of RT-PCR for the TCR CDR3 was performed with the HTBI primer set and the Qiagen OneStep RT-PCR kit. Libraries were constructed in a second round of multiplex PCR, after which size selection and purification were carried out. Libraries were sequenced paired-end with 100 bp reads on an Illumina HiSeq2000. Concerning the study's data processing: SOAPnuke was used to process the raw data, removing reads that contained adapters or uncalled bases, had a mean Phred below 15, or lacked an exact match to the constant primer or identifier. COPE v1.2.5 was used to merge high-quality paired reads, and clonotypes were defined as unique nucleotide sequences. Clonotypes were aligned to IMGT TRBV, TRBD and TRBJ reference segments using MiTCR v1.1. The analysis was restricted to V-J combinations with a frequency above 0.0001, which together covered just over 98% of the repertoires. The TCS score was defined as F50 (clonal expansion) divided by E x V (chaos), with BLOSUM62-based TCRdist calculated between CDR3 peptides within each V-J. Welch's t-statistics and random forest reduced roughly 530 V-J features to 13, which were used in a naive Bayes classifier (R e1071). TCRdb cleaned the public reads at Q25 with fastp, built clones with MiXCR and kept in-frame beta chains. When rows share a CDR3 protein, they turn into one entry using the most common DNA and genes. The V and J calls were determined by TCRdb, not by the authors. This sample holds 450,000 to 650,000 distinct CDR3 sequences; around 21% were observed only once. The ten largest account for 26% of the sample.

Stable Graves' hyperthyroidism was defined as the absence of progression to ophthalmopathy over 18 months of follow-up. Hyperthyroidism patients were newly diagnosed, with disease duration under 2 months, and aged 18 to 65 years. Patients with uncontrolled infections, other autoimmune diseases, pregnancy or lactation were excluded. Diagnoses relied on clinical symptoms, serum thyroxine and TRAb, thyroid ultrasound and orbital computed tomography. PBMCs were isolated from around 10 ml of fresh peripheral blood by Ficoll-Paque density gradient centrifugation. Total RNA was extracted with Trizol reagent, and quality was checked on an Agilent 2100 Bioanalyzer.

The sample consisted of blood. The TCR comes from a man aged 18 to 30 with Graves' hyperthyroidism. The rearrangement joined TRBV7-9 to TRBJ1-2; there is no confident call for the D gene. For the CDR3, the sequence is CASSLGEGNGYTF. The DNA sequence is given as TGTGCCAGCAGCTTAGGAGAAGGGAATGGCTACACCTTC.